Listed below are T cell receptor beta chains from one sample, sequenced in a study of cytomegalovirus exposure and HLA in healthy donors. Clones were sequenced by immunoSEQ multiplex PCR, and TCRdb holds only the in-frame ones, with some missing. The sample carries 160,000 or so clones, roughly 80% recorded once. Sequencing was carried out using PBMCs. The origin of the receptors is a middle-aged man in good health and CMV-seropositive. The CDR3 runs from the conserved cysteine through the conserved F or W. Each record gives: CDR3 protein, CDR3 length, V gene.

CDR3aa: CASSATSGRNEQYF; len: 14; v_gene: TRBV4-1
CDR3aa: CASSSRTGGLYEKLFF; len: 16; v_gene: TRBV5-8
CDR3aa: CASSPSGGVATYEQYF; len: 16; v_gene: TRBV5-4
CDR3aa: CASSVAEIYNEQFF; len: 14; v_gene: TRBV9
CDR3aa: CASSLAAVSSYNEQFF; len: 16; v_gene: TRBV5-1
CDR3aa: CASGRGTSGNNEQFF; len: 15; v_gene: TRBV12-5
CDR3aa: CASRQTGGKETQYF; len: 14; v_gene: TRBV6-6
CDR3aa: CASRSSSYNSPLHF; len: 14; v_gene: TRBV5-1
CDR3aa: CASSWGGTGSLDTEAFF; len: 17; v_gene: TRBV5-1
CDR3aa: CASSHSSSYGYTF; len: 13; v_gene: TRBV18
CDR3aa: CASSFSGYEQYF; len: 12; v_gene: TRBV2
CDR3aa: CASSLDLAAEQFF; len: 13; v_gene: TRBV7-9
CDR3aa: CAKLRGQNQPQHF; len: 13; v_gene: TRBV21-1
CDR3aa: CASRDRDRRKPASTDTQYF; len: 19; v_gene: TRBV27
CDR3aa: CATSRTGKGGQPQHF; len: 15; v_gene: TRBV15
CDR3aa: CASSFQGAGANVLTF; len: 15; v_gene: TRBV28
CDR3aa: CASSNPGQGTYEQYF; len: 15; v_gene: TRBV5-1
CDR3aa: CASSIPGQGDYEQYF; len: 15; v_gene: TRBV7-9
CDR3aa: CASSIGQPTTNEKLFF; len: 16; v_gene: TRBV7-2
CDR3aa: CASSSPTSGGKTQYF; len: 15; v_gene: TRBV5-4
CDR3aa: CASSQAIPGTVYSNQPQHF; len: 19; v_gene: TRBV4-2
CDR3aa: CASSPEGRGSQPQHF; len: 15; v_gene: TRBV18